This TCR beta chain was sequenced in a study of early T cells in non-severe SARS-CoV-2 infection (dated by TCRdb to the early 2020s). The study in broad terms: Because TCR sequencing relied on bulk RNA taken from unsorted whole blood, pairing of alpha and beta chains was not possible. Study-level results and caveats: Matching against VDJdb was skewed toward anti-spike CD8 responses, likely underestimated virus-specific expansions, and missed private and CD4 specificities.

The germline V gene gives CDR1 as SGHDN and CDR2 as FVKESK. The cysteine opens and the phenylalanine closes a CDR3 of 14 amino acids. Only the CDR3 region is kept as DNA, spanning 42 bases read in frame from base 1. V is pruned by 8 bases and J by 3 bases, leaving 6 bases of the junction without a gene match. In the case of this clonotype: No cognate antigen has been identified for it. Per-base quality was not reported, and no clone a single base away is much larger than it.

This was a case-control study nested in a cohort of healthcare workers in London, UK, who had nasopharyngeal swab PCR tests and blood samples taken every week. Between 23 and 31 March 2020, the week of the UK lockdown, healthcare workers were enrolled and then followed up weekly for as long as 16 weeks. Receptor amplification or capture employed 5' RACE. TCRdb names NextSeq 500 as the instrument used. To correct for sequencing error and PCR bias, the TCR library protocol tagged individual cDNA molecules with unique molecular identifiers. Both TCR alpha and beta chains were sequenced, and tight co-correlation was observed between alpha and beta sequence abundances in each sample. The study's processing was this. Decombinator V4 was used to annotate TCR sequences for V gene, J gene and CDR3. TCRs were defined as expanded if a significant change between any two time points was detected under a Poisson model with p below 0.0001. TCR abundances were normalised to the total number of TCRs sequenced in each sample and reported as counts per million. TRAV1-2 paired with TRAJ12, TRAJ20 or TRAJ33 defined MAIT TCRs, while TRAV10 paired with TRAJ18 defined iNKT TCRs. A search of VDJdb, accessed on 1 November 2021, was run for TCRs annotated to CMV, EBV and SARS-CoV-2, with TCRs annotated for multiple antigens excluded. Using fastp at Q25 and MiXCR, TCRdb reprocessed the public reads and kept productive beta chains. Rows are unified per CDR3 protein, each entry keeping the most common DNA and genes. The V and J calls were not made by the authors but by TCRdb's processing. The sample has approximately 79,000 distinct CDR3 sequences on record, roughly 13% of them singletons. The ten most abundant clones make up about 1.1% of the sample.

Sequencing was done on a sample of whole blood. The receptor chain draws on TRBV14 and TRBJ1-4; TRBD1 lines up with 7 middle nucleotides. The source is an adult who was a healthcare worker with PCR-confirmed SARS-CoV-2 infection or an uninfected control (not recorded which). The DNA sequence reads TGTGCCAGCCGGAGACAGGGTCCTAATGAAAAACTGTTTTTT. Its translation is CASRRQGPNEKLFF.